What follows are 20 T cell receptor beta chains derived from one specimen sequenced in a study of blood T cell repertoires in COVID-19 (TCRdb year 2020). To prepare the library, the immunoSEQ multiplex PCR assay was applied. Here the immuneACCESS table is served through TCRdb, limited to in-frame sequences with V and J called. Missing clones are a known gap in these copies; in checked studies unresolved V genes cover under half, and the rest lacks a known reason. Present in this sample are tens of thousands of clones, about four fifths of which were seen just once. The ten most abundant clones make up 4.1% of the sample. The sample taken for sequencing was peripheral blood. The receptor set was obtained from an older woman with acute or convalescent COVID-19.

This chain uses TRBV6-5 with TRBJ2-7; possible D gene TRBD2, 6 bases. V lost 2 bases and J lost 2, with 10 bases in between. This CDR3 has 14 amino acids. Germline values: CDR1 MNHEY, CDR2 SVGAGI. CDR3 protein: CASSYGTLPYEQYF. The CDR3 DNA reads as TGTGCCAGCAGTTACGGGACTCTCCCCTACGAGCAGTACTTC.

The gene calls are TRBV5-1 and TRBJ2-5, with a weak D call TRBD1 (6 bases). Per germline, CDR1 SGHRS and CDR2 YFSETQ. V lost 3 bases to trimming and J lost 3 bases, with 12 bases between them. The CDR3 has 14 amino acids. CDR3 nucleotides: TGCGCCAGCAGCTCCCCGGGACAAAAAGAGACCCAGTACTTC. Encoded protein: CASSSPGQKETQYF.

This clone occurred once. The chain couples TRBV10-3 to TRBJ2-6; a weak D match, TRBD2 (5 bases). The CDR3 has 18 amino acids. V lost 1 base and J lost 0, with 13 bases in between. Germline loops: CDR1 ENHRY, CDR2 SYGVKD. The CDR3 DNA reads as TGTGCCATCAGTGAGTTTGGTAGCGAAAGCTCTGGGGCCAACGTCCTGACTTTC. Its translation is CAISEFGSESSGANVLTF.

This clone has just one count. CDR3 sequence reads: CASSDRRARNQPQHF. The CDR3 DNA is TGTGCCAGCAGTGACCGGAGGGCTAGGAATCAGCCCCAGCATTTT. The chain recombines TRBV2 with TRBJ1-5; no reliable D call. Germline CDR1 reads SNHLY; CDR2 reads FYNNEI. The CDR3 covers 15 residues. Trimming shortened V by 3 bases and J by 4 bases, and 13 bases separated the two germline ends.

In its sample, this clone ranks as medium-sized (0.01 to 0.1%). The chain links TRBV2 to TRBJ2-2; 7 bases fit TRBD1. Looked up from germline, CDR1 is SNHLY and CDR2 is FYNNEI. V lost 5 bases to trimming and J lost 4 bases; unmatched junction nucleotides: 7. The CDR3 totals 15 residues. CDR3 protein: CASSPTGLRTGELFF. CDR3 DNA: TGTGCCAGCAGTCCGACAGGGTTGCGCACCGGGGAGCTGTTTTTT.

This clone was counted a few times. The chain recombines TRBV7-3 with TRBJ2-2; weak D call: TRBD2 (5 bases). V was pared by 5 bases and J by 0 bases, with 19 bases between. Germline values: CDR1 SGHTA, CDR2 FQGTGA. CDR3 size: 18 residues. This chain's CDR3 is CASSPIAPAEANTGELFF. In DNA form, the CDR3 reads TGTGCCAGCAGCCCCATCGCCCCCGCGGAGGCGAACACCGGGGAGCTGTTTTTT.

The chain links TRBV7-3 to TRBJ1-1; TRBD1 matches 7 bases. CDR1 is SGHTA and CDR2 is FQGTGA in the germline V gene. The junction had 10 bases not matched to a gene; V was cut back by 5 bases and J by 1 base. This CDR3 is built from 16 residues. The CDR3 DNA reads as TGTGCCAGCAGCCCCCATAACAGGGGTCCGAACACTGAAGCTTTCTTT. This encodes CASSPHNRGPNTEAFF.

The chain links TRBV9 to TRBJ1-4; D not certain. V lost 0 bases and J 0 bases, leaving 6 bases between the germline ends. Germline CDR1 reads SGDLS; CDR2 reads YYNGEE. This CDR3 is built from 15 residues. CDR3 amino acids: CASSVGSTTNEKLFF. The CDR3 region has the DNA TGTGCCAGCAGCGTAGGCAGTACAACTAATGAAAAACTGTTTTTT. Variable domain in full (rest from reference TRBV9 and TRBJ1-4): DSGVTQTPKHLITATGQRVTLRCSPRSGDLSVYWYQQSLDQGLQFLIQYYNGEERAKGNILERFSAQQFPDLHSELNLSSLELGDSALYFCASSVGSTTNEKLFFGSGTQLSVL.

The rearrangement uses TRBV5-1 and TRBJ2-1; D gene ambiguous. The length of the CDR3 is 13 residues. V lost 3 bases and J lost 7, with 11 bases in between. Germline lookup yields CDR1 SGHRS and CDR2 YFSETQ. The CDR3 coding sequence is TGCGCCAGCAGCTCCCTAGACCCGAATGAGCAGTTCTTC. Protein: CASSSLDPNEQFF.

This clone appeared a few times. V is TRBV9 and J is TRBJ1-1; 7 bases map to TRBD1. The V gene's germline CDR1 is SGDLS and CDR2 YYNGEE. The CDR3 is made up of 14 amino acids. J lost 5 bases, V lost 2 bases, and 6 bases had no gene match. CDR3 sequence: CASSVGGGRTEAFF. CDR3 nucleotides: TGTGCCAGCAGCGTTGGAGGGGGCAGGACTGAAGCTTTCTTT.

This clone showed up just a few times. The same CDR3 can be traced to other DNA sequences in this sample. The chain employs TRBV2 and TRBJ1-6, with D unresolved. With 6 bases removed from V and 4 bases from J, the gap between germline ends came to 7 bases. Germline V gene lookup returns CDR1 SNHLY and CDR2 FYNNEI. The CDR3 is made up of 13 amino acids. The CDR3 reads CASSPGYNSPLHF. CDR3 sequence (DNA): TGTGCCAGCAGCCCGGGGTATAATTCACCCCTCCACTTT.

This clone came up once. The chain carries TRBV7-8 and TRBJ1-2; 8 bases fit TRBD1. The CDR3 runs to 15 residues. Germline V gene lookup returns CDR1 SGHVS and CDR2 FQNEAQ. J was trimmed by 0 bases and V by 5 bases; bases with no gene match: 5. The CDR3 region has the DNA TGTGCCAGCAGCCCGGACAGGGTTCCTAACTATGGCTACACCTTC. Translated, it gives CASSPDRVPNYGYTF.

The J gene is TRBJ2-5, the V gene TRBV5-4; tentative D call: TRBD2 (6 bases). Germline V CDR1 and CDR2: SGHNT, YYREEE (reference sequence). Between the trimmed V and J ends, which lost 2 bases and 2 bases, there was a span of 13 bases. The CDR3 totals 15 residues. The CDR3 DNA reads TGTGCCAGCAGCTTAAAACTTGCGGGGCAAGAGACCCAGTACTTC. It encodes CASSLKLAGQETQYF.

V and J are TRBV28 and TRBJ1-5; D ambiguous. Germline CDR1 is MDHEN and CDR2 is SYDVKM. V was shortened by 3 bases and J by 0 bases, with 12 bases between the two germline ends. CDR3 length equals 16 residues. CDR3 coding DNA: TGTGCCAGCAGTTTGGCTGGAGTTTATAGCAATCAGCCCCAGCATTTT. Translation: CASSLAGVYSNQPQHF.

The V and J genes are TRBV6-2 or TRBV6-3 and TRBJ2-7, with TRBD2 matching 8 bases. J was trimmed by 3 bases and V by 2 bases; bases with no gene match: 6. The CDR3 covers 15 residues. Germline assignment: CDR1 MNHEY and CDR2 SVGEGT. The CDR3 DNA reads TGTGCCAGCAGTTACCCCAACCGGGGGGGCTACGAGCAGTACTTC. Translating gives CASSYPNRGGYEQYF.

This chain connects TRBV5-1 to TRBJ1-1; D might be TRBD1 (5 bases). CDR1 is SGHRS, CDR2 YFSETQ, per germline. Trimming took off 0 bases at V and 5 bases at J, with 17 bases between the two ends. The CDR3 is 16 residues long. The CDR3, as DNA: TGCGCCAGCAGCTTGGAACCAGCAGGGTTGGCGACTGAAGCTTTCTTT. It specifies CASSLEPAGLATEAFF.

V usage is TRBV6-6 and J usage is TRBJ2-1; 7 nucleotides line up with TRBD1. The V segment lost 5 bases and the J segment 7 bases; nucleotides outside the gene matches: 8. Germline lookup yields CDR1 MNHNY and CDR2 SVGAGI (reference sequence). The length of the CDR3 is 14 residues. The DNA for the CDR3 is TGTGCCAGCAGTAAGTCCGGGACAGTGAATGAGCAGTTCTTC. This encodes CASSKSGTVNEQFF.

The genes are TRBV6-5 and TRBJ1-1, with a tentative D call TRBD1 (5 bases). Germline CDR1 reads MNHEY; CDR2 reads SVGAGI. The CDR3 is 13 amino acids. Trimming removed 10 bases at V and 0 bases at J, with 12 bases between. The CDR3 DNA reads TGTGCCACCCTAGACAGTTTGAACACTGAAGCTTTCTTT. Translation gives CATLDSLNTEAFF.

This rearrangement joins TRBV30 to TRBJ1-4, with D hard to call. Germline loops: CDR1 GTSNPN, CDR2 SVGIG (reference sequence). The V end lost 2 bases, the J end lost 7 bases, and 23 bases lay between the germline ends. The CDR3 has 17 amino acids. The CDR3 reads CAWSSGGKLSVTEKLFF. The DNA of the CDR3 is TGTGCCTGGAGTTCCGGTGGAAAGCTAAGCGTCACTGAAAAACTGTTTTTT.

This clone was picked up one time. The V and J genes are TRBV5-1 and TRBJ1-1; 10 nucleotides align to TRBD1. The germline V gene has CDR1 SGHRS and CDR2 YFSETQ. The CDR3 sequence is 13 residues long. V trimming: 5 bases; J trimming: 6 bases; junction bases outside the gene matches: 4. CDR3 sequence (DNA): TGCGCCAGCAGGGGACAGGGGCACGCTGAAGCTTTCTTT. It encodes CASRGQGHAEAFF.